A selection of T cell receptor beta chains follows, all from one sample in a study of blood T cell repertoires in COVID-19. The protocol was immunoSEQ multiplex PCR, while the TCRdb copy is restricted to in-frame clones and leaves out a portion. The top ten clones hold roughly 6.6% of a sample with around 90,000 clones, around 94% of them seen once. Sequencing used peripheral blood. Source of these receptors: a woman aged 55-70 years with active COVID-19. Both conserved end residues are part of each CDR3. Fields, in order: V gene, D gene, J gene, clone size, CDR3 protein, CDR3 DNA. The D gene is left open where the match is weak. The listing skips clone size in some rows; elsewhere it reads once, few, many or a size class.

TRBV6-5,-,TRBJ1-3,-,CASSYSLWGAGNTIYF,TGTGCCAGCAGTTACTCGTTATGGGGAGCTGGAAACACCATATATTTT
TRBV10-3,TRBD1,TRBJ2-3,-,CAIRAGGSTDTQYF,TGTGCCATCAGGGCAGGGGGTAGCACAGATACGCAGTATTTT
TRBV30,-,TRBJ1-1,-,CAWSGTREGEAFF,TGTGCCTGGAGTGGGACACGGGAGGGTGAAGCTTTCTTT
TRBV5-1,-,TRBJ1-1,-,CASSLDDWNTEAFF,TGCGCCAGCAGCTTGGACGACTGGAACACTGAAGCTTTCTTT
TRBV5-4,-,TRBJ1-2,-,CASSLSHSPTNYGYTF,TGTGCCAGCAGCTTGTCCCACTCCCCGACTAACTATGGCTACACCTTC
TRBV5-1,-,TRBJ1-1,-,CASSLRPGGGNTEAFF,TGCGCCAGCAGCTTGAGGCCGGGAGGGGGTAACACTGAAGCTTTCTTT
TRBV2,-,TRBJ2-1,-,CASSPSGYEQFF,TGTGCCAGCAGTCCCTCCGGGTATGAGCAGTTCTTC
TRBV28,-,TRBJ2-4,once,CASSSPERDIQYF,TGTGCCAGCAGTTCCCCTGAGAGGGACATTCAGTACTTC
TRBV12-3/TRBV12-4,-,TRBJ1-2,-,CASSLLRQGGYTF,TGTGCCAGCAGTTTATTGCGGCAGGGTGGCTACACCTTC
TRBV28,-,TRBJ1-1,-,CASSLGGGMNTEAFF,TGTGCCAGCAGTCTCGGTGGGGGGATGAACACTGAAGCTTTCTTT
TRBV5-4,-,TRBJ1-2,-,CASSYRGGFYGYTF,TGTGCCAGCAGCTATCGAGGGGGATTCTATGGCTACACCTTC
TRBV24-1,-,TRBJ2-5,-,CATSDTRGPGGETQYF,TGTGCCACCAGTGATACCCGGGGTCCCGGTGGGGAGACCCAGTACTTC
TRBV19,TRBD2,TRBJ2-1,-,CASSGGKRGGSLSYNEQFF,TGTGCCAGTAGTGGGGGTAAGAGGGGCGGGAGCCTCTCCTACAATGAGCAGTTCTTC
TRBV6-2/TRBV6-3,TRBD1,TRBJ2-2,-,CASSYSGTGSRRNTGELFF,TGTGCCAGCAGTTACTCTGGGACAGGGAGTCGGAGAAACACCGGGGAGCTGTTTTTT
TRBV6-5,-,TRBJ1-6,-,CASSYEYNSPLHF,TGTGCCAGCAGTTACGAGTATAATTCACCCCTCCACTTT
TRBV28,-,TRBJ1-2,-,CAARSEGYTF,TGTGCGGCACGATCGGAGGGCTACACCTTC
TRBV27,-,TRBJ1-5,-,CASSLSGSFRNQPQHF,TGTGCCAGCAGTCTCTCGGGGTCTTTTCGCAATCAGCCCCAGCATTTT
TRBV19,TRBD2,TRBJ2-1,-,CASSIEGRRERDYKLRNEQFF,TGTGCCAGTAGTATAGAAGGGAGGCGGGAGAGGGATTATAAGCTTAGGAATGAGCAGTTCTTC
TRBV28,-,TRBJ2-5,-,CASSSQEGRETQYF,TGTGCCAGCAGTTCCCAGGAGGGGCGAGAGACCCAGTACTTC
TRBV28,-,TRBJ1-3,-,CASNLLDRSSGNTIYF,TGTGCCAGCAATTTATTAGACAGATCCTCTGGAAACACCATATATTTT
TRBV28,-,TRBJ2-2,-,CASSLYPRAGELFF,TGTGCCAGCAGTTTATACCCTCGGGCCGGGGAGCTGTTTTTT
TRBV4-3,-,TRBJ2-3,-,CASSQDRNSPTDTQYF,TGCGCCAGCAGCCAAGATCGGAATAGCCCCACAGATACGCAGTATTTT
TRBV24-1,TRBD2,TRBJ2-3,-,CATSDWTSGRADTQYF,TGTGCCACCAGTGACTGGACTAGCGGGAGGGCGGATACGCAGTATTTT
TRBV3-1/TRBV3-2,-,TRBJ1-4,-,CASSQVSRGLHEKLFF,TGTGCCAGCAGCCAAGTATCGCGGGGGTTGCATGAAAAACTGTTTTTT
TRBV28,TRBD2,TRBJ2-1,once,CASTPAGGLYNEQFF,TGTGCCAGCACCCCAGCGGGAGGCCTCTACAATGAGCAGTTCTTC
TRBV3-1/TRBV3-2,TRBD2,TRBJ2-5,-,CASSPGTSGGAGKETQYF,TGTGCCAGCAGCCCAGGGACTAGCGGGGGGGCGGGAAAAGAGACCCAGTACTTC